The 3 T cell receptor beta chains in this list originate from one sample, sequenced in a study of technical replicates of blood from a handful of donors. This table comes from immunoSEQ multiplex PCR, and its TCRdb copy is limited to in-frame clones, with some not included. The sample shows around 76,000 clones, roughly 92% of them seen only once. The source material was T cells isolated from PBMCs. The receptor set was obtained from a human donor in good health.

This rearrangement joins TRBV5-1 to TRBJ2-2, with D perhaps matching TRBD1 (6 bases). CDR1 and CDR2 from the germline V gene are SGHRS and YFSETQ. The CDR3 has 16 amino acids. V was pared by 4 bases and J by 5 bases, with 18 bases between. Here the CDR3 reads CASSEGVLRPTGELFF. The CDR3 nucleotides read TGCGCCAGCAGCGAGGGGGTCCTGAGGCCTACCGGGGAGCTGTTTTTT.

The rearrangement links TRBV5-4 to TRBJ2-5; D uncertain. The V and J ends lost 0 bases and 0 bases respectively, with 9 bases between them. The V gene's germline CDR1 is SGHNT and CDR2 YYREEE (reference sequence). The CDR3 is 15 residues long. The CDR3 coding sequence is TGTGCCAGCAGCTTGGGCGTTCGGTACCAAGAGACCCAGTACTTC. It encodes CASSLGVRYQETQYF.

The chain carries TRBV9 and TRBJ2-1, with 11 bases identical to TRBD2. Germline lookup yields CDR1 SGDLS and CDR2 YYNGEE. The CDR3 loop spans 15 amino acids. J gave up 8 bases and V 0 bases, and 4 bases lay outside the gene matches. CDR3 in DNA: TGTGCCAGCAGCGTAGAAGGTAGCGGGAGGGATGAGCAGTTCTTC. Protein product: CASSVEGSGRDEQFF.